The following is a T cell receptor beta chain sequence with its context. The sample belongs to a study of siplizumab effects on memory and regulatory T cells. Assay: immunoSEQ multiplex PCR; the TCRdb copy retains only in-frame clones and omits some. The table includes about 94,000 clones, around 94% detected once. Germline loops: CDR1 SGHNT, CDR2 YYREEE (reference sequence). The CDR3 runs 13 residues. V was clipped by 6 bases and J by 5 bases, with 14 bases between them. The sequence was obtained from a human donor in good health. J is TRBJ1-1 and V is TRBV5-4; TRBD1 is a possible D gene (6 bases). What was sequenced was non-Treg CD4+ T cells sorted from blood. The CDR3 sequence: CASTWGARTEAFF. For the CDR3, the DNA is TGTGCCAGCACCTGGGGGGCGCGAACTGAAGCTTTCTTT.